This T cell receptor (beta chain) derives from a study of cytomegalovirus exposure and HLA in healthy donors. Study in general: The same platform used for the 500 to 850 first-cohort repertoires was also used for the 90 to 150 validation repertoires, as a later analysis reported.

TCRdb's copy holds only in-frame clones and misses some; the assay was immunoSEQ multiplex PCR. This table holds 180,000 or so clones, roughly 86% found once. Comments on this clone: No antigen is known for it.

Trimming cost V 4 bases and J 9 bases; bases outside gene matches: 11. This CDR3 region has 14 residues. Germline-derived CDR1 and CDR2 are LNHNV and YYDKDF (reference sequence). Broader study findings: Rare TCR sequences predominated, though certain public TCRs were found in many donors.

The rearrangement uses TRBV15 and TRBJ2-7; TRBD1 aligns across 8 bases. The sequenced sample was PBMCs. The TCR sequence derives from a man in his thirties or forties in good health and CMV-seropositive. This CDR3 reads CATSNPGQVDGQYF. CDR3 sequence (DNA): TGTGCCACCAGCAACCCGGGACAGGTGGACGGGCAGTACTTC.